These 26 T cell receptor beta chains originate from one sample sequenced in a study of T cell changes during pregnancy in multiple sclerosis. Here immunoSEQ multiplex PCR was the method, and the copy in TCRdb shows in-frame clones only, minus some. The table lists 40,000 to 55,000 clones, 75% to 90% of them singletons. The source was CD8+ T cells from peripheral blood mononuclear cells, collected in the second trimester of pregnancy. The source of these receptors is a female donor with multiple sclerosis, enrolled in a pregnancy study.

The V gene is TRBV7-8, the J gene TRBJ1-2; 10 bases fit TRBD1. The CDR3 has 16 amino acids. Unmatched junction bases numbered 9, after V lost 0 bases and J lost 8 bases. Germline-derived CDR1 and CDR2 are SGHVS and FQNEAQ. The CDR3 spells CASSLATGTGVDGYTF. The CDR3 bases are TGTGCCAGCAGCTTAGCCACCGGGACAGGGGTGGACGGCTACACCTTC.

The chain has TRBV19 and TRBJ2-3; D remains ambiguous. The germline V and J ends were trimmed by 3 bases and 4 bases, with 11 bases remaining between them. The germline CDR1 and CDR2 sequences are LNHDA and SQIVND (reference sequence). The CDR3 consists of 14 residues. CDR3 in DNA: TGTGCCAGTAGTATCCTAGGTGAGGCAGATACGCAGTATTTT. This gives the protein CASSILGEADTQYF.

This clone is labeled medium-sized (0.01 to 0.1%). The chain couples TRBV28 to TRBJ1-6, with unresolved D. This CDR3 has 12 residues. In germline, CDR1 is MDHEN, CDR2 SYDVKM. Between the trimmed V and J ends, which lost 2 bases and 10 bases, there was a span of 6 bases. CDR3 nucleotides: TGTGCCAGCAGTTTAAGTAGCTCACCCCTCCACTTT. This codes for CASSLSSSPLHF.

V is TRBV6-5 and J is TRBJ1-1; D remains unclear. The V end was cut by 8 bases, the J end by 6 bases, with 19 bases between. The CDR3 runs to 14 residues. The germline gives CDR1 MNHEY, CDR2 SVGAGI. The CDR3 DNA reads as TGTGCCAGCGGAACGGACCCCTGGGGAGCTGAAGCTTTCTTT. Translation: CASGTDPWGAEAFF.

This chain joins TRBV2 and TRBJ2-7; TRBD2 might be the D (6 bases). The V gene's germline CDR1 is SNHLY and CDR2 FYNNEI. V was clipped by 6 bases and J by 3 bases, with 18 bases between them. There are 15 residues in the CDR3. CDR3 DNA: TGTGCCAGCAGGGACCGGGACTCGACGAGCTACGAGCAGTACTTC. This sequence encodes CASRDRDSTSYEQYF.

V and J are TRBV6-6 and TRBJ2-5, with 9 bases matching TRBD2. In germline, CDR1 is MNHNY, CDR2 SVGAGI (reference sequence). The CDR3 has 16 amino acids. V shed 5 bases, J shed 5 bases, and the junction held 12 bases outside the gene matches. The CDR3 bases are TGTGCCAGCAGTCCGACCGGGACTAGCTACGCCGAGACCCAGTACTTC. Translating gives CASSPTGTSYAETQYF.

The CDR3 is CASSIPTGAVLRRPEAFF. The CDR3 DNA sequence: TGTGCCAGCAGTATACCGACAGGGGCGGTTTTAAGGAGGCCTGAAGCTTTCTTT. This chain connects TRBV28 to TRBJ1-1, with 8 bases identical to TRBD1. The CDR3 consists of 18 residues. Trimming removed 5 bases from V and 6 bases from J; junction bases left unmatched: 20. Germline lookup yields CDR1 MDHEN and CDR2 SYDVKM.

The V and J genes are TRBV30 and TRBJ2-2; possible D gene TRBD2, 5 bases. This CDR3 has 11 residues. Germline CDR1 is GTSNPN and CDR2 is SVGIG (reference sequence). V was clipped by 7 bases and J by 6 bases, with 9 bases between them. The CDR3 loop reads CASEGAGELFF. The CDR3 coding sequence is TGTGCCTCCGAGGGCGCCGGGGAGCTGTTTTTT. The full variable domain, rest sourced from reference TRBV30 and TRBJ2-2, is SQTIHQWPATLVQPVGSPLSLECTVEGTSNPNLYWYRQAAGRGLQLLFYSVGIGQISSEVPQNLSASRPQDRQFILSSKKLLLSDSGFYLCASEGAGELFFGEGSRLTVL.

The chain employs TRBV11-2 and TRBJ2-1; 10 bases map to TRBD2. V shed 8 bases, J shed 0 bases, and the junction held 7 bases outside the gene matches. The CDR3 is 16 amino acids. The germline gives CDR1 SGHAT, CDR2 FQNNGV. CDR3 protein: CASGGLAESSYNEQFF. The CDR3 DNA reads TGTGCCAGCGGCGGACTAGCGGAGAGCTCCTACAATGAGCAGTTCTTC.

The V gene is TRBV2, the J gene TRBJ2-5, with TRBD1 identical over 8 bases. Germline CDR1 and CDR2: SNHLY and FYNNEI. V was pared by 6 bases and J by 4 bases, with 4 bases of the junction left unmatched. The CDR3 is 13 amino acids. The CDR3 protein is CASRDRDGETQYF. The CDR3 region has the DNA TGTGCCAGCAGGGACAGGGATGGAGAGACCCAGTACTTC.

J is TRBJ2-2 and V is TRBV4-1; 8 nucleotides agree with TRBD1. This CDR3 region has 16 residues. With V trimmed by 2 bases and J by 3 bases, 5 bases remained unmatched. Germline loops: CDR1 MGHRA, CDR2 YSYEKL. CDR3 in amino acids: CASSQPRGLDTGELFF. The CDR3 DNA follows: TGCGCCAGCAGCCAACCCAGGGGGCTGGACACCGGGGAGCTGTTTTTT.

This clone has a handful of counts. The chain uses TRBV27 and TRBJ2-7; 12 bases line up with TRBD2. CDR1 and CDR2 from the germline V gene are MNHEY and SMNVEV (reference sequence). V trimming: 2 bases; J trimming: 6 bases; junction bases outside the gene matches: 5. The CDR3 contains 15 residues. Here the CDR3 DNA reads TGTGCCAGCAGTTTAGGTGGACTAGCGGGGCTCGAGCAGTACTTC. Its protein product is CASSLGGLAGLEQYF.

CDR3 sequence (DNA): TGTGCCAGCAGTTTATCGTCCGGGACAGGGAGGAATGAGCAGTTCTTC. It translates to CASSLSSGTGRNEQFF. V usage is TRBV27 and J usage is TRBJ2-1, with 9 bases fitting TRBD1. The V gene's germline CDR1 is MNHEY and CDR2 SMNVEV (reference sequence). The CDR3 extends over 16 amino acids. Trimming cost V 0 bases and J 7 bases; bases outside gene matches: 7.

The gene calls are TRBV5-4 and TRBJ2-3; 7 nucleotides line up with TRBD2. This CDR3 has 18 residues. Germline CDR1 SGHNT, CDR2 YYREEE (reference sequence). Trimming at V came to 0 bases and at J to 3 bases, leaving 13 bases not matched to a gene. The CDR3 here is CASSLALLEAGRTDTQYF. Here the CDR3 DNA reads TGTGCCAGCAGCTTGGCGCTACTAGAAGCCGGGAGGACAGATACGCAGTATTTT.

In nucleotides, the CDR3 is TGTGCCAGCAGCCCCGCCATACAGGGTTACGGCTACACCTTC. It codes for CASSPAIQGYGYTF. The rearrangement joins TRBV7-9 to TRBJ1-2; D may be TRBD1 (6 bases). This CDR3 spans 14 amino acids. Germline V gives CDR1 SEHNR, CDR2 FQNEAQ (reference sequence). V was trimmed by 5 bases and J by 8 bases, leaving 18 bases between them.

This sequence joins TRBV7-8 and TRBJ2-3; possible D gene TRBD2, 5 bases. CDR1 is SGHVS and CDR2 is FQNEAQ in the germline V gene. V lost 3 bases to trimming and J lost 0 bases, with 10 bases between them. The CDR3 has 15 amino acids. In DNA form, the CDR3 reads TGTGCCAGCAGCTTGGGAGCCTTGAGCACAGATACGCAGTATTTT. As protein: CASSLGALSTDTQYF.

J is TRBJ2-1 and V is TRBV6-1, with 10 bases matching TRBD2. V dropped 5 bases and J dropped 8; count of bases not matched to a gene: 6. Germline CDR1 MNHNS, CDR2 SASEGT. CDR3 size: 14 residues. This chain's CDR3 is CASSLAGARYEQFF. CDR3 sequence (DNA): TGTGCCAGCAGTCTAGCGGGAGCTCGGTATGAGCAGTTCTTC.

This clone appeared once. V gene TRBV25-1 combines with J gene TRBJ2-1; TRBD2 aligns across 8 bases. The CDR3 has 15 amino acids. Losses at the gene ends were 7 bases for V and 4 bases for J; bases not matched to a gene: 9. The germline gives CDR1 MGHDK, CDR2 SYGVNS. In DNA, the CDR3 is TGTGCCAGCAAGCCTGGGAGCGGGGGTTACAATGAGCAGTTCTTC. This sequence encodes CASKPGSGGYNEQFF.

This rearrangement joins TRBV13 to TRBJ2-4; the match to TRBD2 covers 8 bases. Trimming removed 5 bases from V and 10 bases from J; junction bases left unmatched: 7. The CDR3 is made up of 13 amino acids. The germline gives CDR1 PRHDT, CDR2 FYEKMQ (reference sequence). The CDR3 DNA reads as TGTGCCAGCAGCAACGGGAGGGGGGAGATTCAGTACTTC. Translated: CASSNGRGEIQYF.

The V and J genes are TRBV5-1 and TRBJ2-7; 15 bases match TRBD2. Germline lookup yields CDR1 SGHRS and CDR2 YFSETQ. The V segment lost 3 bases and the J segment 0 bases; nucleotides outside the gene matches: 7. The CDR3 runs to 18 residues. This CDR3 is CASSSTGTSGGSSYEQYF. The CDR3 nucleotides read TGCGCCAGCAGCTCAACCGGGACTAGCGGGGGGTCCTCCTACGAGCAGTACTTC.

CDR3 bases: TGTGCCAGCAGCGCGACAGGGCGGAGATCTGGAAACACCATATATTTT. It codes for CASSATGRRSGNTIYF. The gene calls are TRBV9 and TRBJ1-3, with 7 bases identical to TRBD1. The CDR3 runs to 16 residues. The junction had 7 bases not matched to a gene; V was cut back by 3 bases and J by 1 base. Per the germline V gene, CDR1 is SGDLS and CDR2 is YYNGEE.

The rearrangement uses TRBV15 and TRBJ2-7, with 11 bases that match TRBD1. CDR1 LNHNV and CDR2 YYDKDF come from the germline V gene (reference sequence). The CDR3 sequence is 15 residues long. The V gene end was trimmed by 5 bases and the J gene end by 3 bases; junction bases not matched to a gene: 6. The CDR3 DNA is TGTGCCACCAGCGTAGCCGGGACAGGGGGCTACGAGCAGTACTTC. This encodes CATSVAGTGGYEQYF.

The chain employs TRBV5-4 and TRBJ1-5, with D unresolved. CDR1 SGHNT and CDR2 YYREEE come from the germline V gene (reference sequence). This CDR3 spans 14 amino acids. Trimming took off 1 base at V and 0 bases at J, with 5 bases between the two ends. CDR3 DNA sequence: TGTGCCAGCAGCTTGCCGGGTAGCAATCAGCCCCAGCATTTT. It is translated as CASSLPGSNQPQHF.

The V and J genes are TRBV21-1 and TRBJ1-2; TRBD1, the table's D call, was not compared with the DNA. TRBV21-1 is termed a pseudogene. The CDR3 extends over 13 amino acids. The CDR3 is CASGDSYFYGYTF. Here the CDR3 DNA reads TGTGCCAGTGGGGACAGCTACTTCTATGGCTACACCTTC.

The CDR3 is CSAEGQMNTEAFF. The CDR3 DNA reads TGCAGCGCGGAGGGTCAGATGAACACTGAAGCTTTCTTT. V gene TRBV29-1 combines with J gene TRBJ1-1; D gene uncertain. The CDR3 contains 13 residues. Germline values: CDR1 SQVTM, CDR2 ANQGSEA. V lost 7 bases and J lost 0, with 12 bases in between.

The rearrangement links TRBV19 to TRBJ1-5; no clear D gene. Germline V lookup: CDR1 LNHDA, CDR2 SQIVND (reference sequence). This CDR3 has 12 amino acids. Trimming shortened V by 6 bases and J by 6 bases, and 9 bases separated the two germline ends. The CDR3 protein is CASSIGSQPQHF. DNA of the CDR3: TGTGCCAGTAGCATTGGGAGTCAGCCCCAGCATTTT.